Below, 8 T cell receptor beta chains from the same sample are listed, as sequenced in a study of CD4+ T cells in melanoma. Method: immunoSEQ multiplex PCR; TCRdb's copy keeps in-frame clones and lacks some. The sample records 110,000 to 150,000 clones, 92% being singletons. The source of these receptors is a human donor with melanoma.

This chain joins TRBV30 and TRBJ1-5; the match to TRBD1 covers 7 bases. Trimming cost V 4 bases and J 4 bases; bases outside gene matches: 13. CDR1 is GTSNPN and CDR2 is SVGIG in the germline V gene (reference sequence). There are 16 residues in the CDR3. CDR3 protein: CAWTPEGYRGNQPQHF. The DNA for the CDR3 is TGTGCCTGGACCCCCGAAGGATACAGGGGAAATCAGCCCCAGCATTTT. The full variable domain, with the rest looked up from reference TRBV30 and TRBJ1-5, is SQTIHQWPATLVQPVGSPLSLECTVEGTSNPNLYWYRQAAGRGLQLLFYSVGIGQISSEVPQNLSASRPQDRQFILSSKKLLLSDSGFYLCAWTPEGYRGNQPQHFGDGTRLSIL.

V is TRBV30 and J is TRBJ2-1; D unresolved. CDR3 length equals 13 residues. Between the trimmed V and J ends, which lost 0 bases and 7 bases, there was a span of 10 bases. Germline V gene data show CDR1 as GTSNPN and CDR2 as SVGIG (reference sequence). CDR3 in amino acids: CAWSVRVGNEQFF. CDR3 nucleotides: TGTGCCTGGAGTGTACGGGTTGGGAATGAGCAGTTCTTC.

The chain recombines TRBV7-9 with TRBJ1-2; 8 bases map to TRBD1. From germline, CDR1 is SEHNR and CDR2 FQNEAQ (reference sequence). The CDR3 extends over 14 amino acids. Trimming at V came to 5 bases and at J to 8 bases, leaving 10 bases not matched to a gene. CDR3 DNA: TGTGCCAGCAGCCTACGACAGGGGATGGAAGGCTACACCTTC. Translation gives CASSLRQGMEGYTF.

The chain employs TRBV4-2 and TRBJ2-2, with 9 nucleotides matching TRBD2. Germline assignment: CDR1 LGHNA and CDR2 YNFKEQ. V lost 0 bases, J lost 6 bases, and 5 bases stayed unmatched. The CDR3 covers 16 residues. CDR3 nucleotide sequence: TGTGCCAGCAGCCAAGATCTTGGCGGGGGGGCCGGGGAGCTGTTTTTT. It translates to CASSQDLGGGAGELFF.

The V and J genes are TRBV15 and TRBJ2-3; unclear D gene. The CDR3 runs 15 residues. CDR1 and CDR2 (germline): LNHNV, YYDKDF (reference sequence). V lost 1 base, J lost 4 bases, and 12 bases lay in between. CDR3 sequence (DNA): TGTGCCACCAGCAGAGCGACGGACGGATCAGATACGCAGTATTTT. It encodes CATSRATDGSDTQYF.

This sequence joins TRBV15 and TRBJ2-5; 7 bases are a match to TRBD1. The germline CDR1 and CDR2 sequences are LNHNV and YYDKDF (reference sequence). With V trimmed by 8 bases and J by 5 bases, 11 bases remained unmatched. The CDR3 is made up of 14 amino acids. The CDR3 sequence: CATSWTGGVETQYF. The CDR3 nucleotides are TGTGCCACCTCCTGGACAGGAGGAGTTGAGACCCAGTACTTC.

This chain links TRBV19 with TRBJ1-2, with D perhaps matching TRBD1 (5 bases). Germline V gene data show CDR1 as LNHDA and CDR2 as SQIVND (reference sequence). The CDR3 is 13 amino acids. The V end was cut by 3 bases, the J end by 8 bases, with 13 bases between. The CDR3 DNA follows: TGTGCCAGTAGTATTGACAGAAATGGGGGCTACACCTTC. Translating it yields CASSIDRNGGYTF. Based on the CDR3 plus reference TRBV19 and TRBJ1-2, the full variable domain is DGGITQSPKYLFRKEGQNVTLSCEQNLNHDAMYWYRQDPGQGLRLIYYSQIVNDFQKGDIAEGYSVSREKKESFPLTVTSAQKNPTAFYLCASSIDRNGGYTFGSGTRLTVV.

This sequence joins TRBV7-9 and TRBJ2-1; maybe TRBD2 (5 bases). Germline-derived CDR1 and CDR2 are SEHNR and FQNEAQ (reference sequence). Trimming took 1 base from V and 8 from J, leaving 18 bases between them. This CDR3 is built from 16 residues. The CDR3 protein is CASSLGTTTVGDEQFF. CDR3 nucleotides: TGTGCCAGCAGCTTAGGGACGACTACGGTTGGGGATGAGCAGTTCTTC.